This paragraph covers one T cell receptor beta chain sequence. Clinical history reported by participants formed the basis on which cohorts were assigned. Original methodology: For nucleated cells, counts were estimated from reference gene primer amplification. The repertoire was sequenced with immunoSEQ multiplex PCR; TCRdb's copy has only in-frame clones and lacks some. The D gene and trimming were derived from the DNA, and the V and J assignments and clone size from that table. The repertoire has 110,000 to 150,000 clones, approximately 88% of them found once; the top ten carry 4.5% to 5.5%. This record belongs to a study of blood T cell repertoires in COVID-19. Study as a whole: Samples of COVID-19 (acute and convalescent) were obtained from the United States, Italy and Spain. Nucleic acid was either cDNA or gDNA, and it came from T cells, B-cell-depleted T cells, or PBMCs.

This sequence was found in a man in his forties with acute COVID-19. Source material: PBMCs or T cells enriched from blood (not recorded which).

The CDR3 is CASSRTGGGEQYF. The CDR3 nucleotides read TGTGCCAGCAGTCGGACAGGGGGCGGTGAGCAGTACTTC. This sequence joins TRBV5-5 and TRBJ2-7, with 11 bases lining up with TRBD1. From germline, CDR1 is SGHKS and CDR2 YYEKEE (reference sequence). The J segment lost 7 bases and the V segment lost 5 bases, leaving 5 bases of the junction unmatched. This CDR3 is built from 13 residues. Combining the CDR3 with reference TRBV5-5 and TRBJ2-7 gives the whole variable domain DAGVTQSPTHLIKTRGQQVTLRCSPISGHKSVSWYQQVLGQGPQFIFQYYEKEERGRGNFPDRFSARQFPNYSSELNVNALLLGDSALYLCASSRTGGGEQYFGPGTRLTVT.